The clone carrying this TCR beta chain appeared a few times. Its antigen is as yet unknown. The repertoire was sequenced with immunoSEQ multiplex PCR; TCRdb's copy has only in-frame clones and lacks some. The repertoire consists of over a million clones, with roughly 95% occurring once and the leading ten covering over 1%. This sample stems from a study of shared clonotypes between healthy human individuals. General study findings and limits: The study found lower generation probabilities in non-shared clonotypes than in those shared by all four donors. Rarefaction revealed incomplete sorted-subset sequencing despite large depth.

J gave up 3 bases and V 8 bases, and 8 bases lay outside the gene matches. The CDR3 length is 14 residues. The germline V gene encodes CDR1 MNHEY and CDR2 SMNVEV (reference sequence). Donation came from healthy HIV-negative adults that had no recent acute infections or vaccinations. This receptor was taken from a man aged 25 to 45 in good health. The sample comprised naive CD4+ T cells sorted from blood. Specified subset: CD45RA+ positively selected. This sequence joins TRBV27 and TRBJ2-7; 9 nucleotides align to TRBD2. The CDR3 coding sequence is TGTGCCAGCCAACGGCTAGCGGGGAGCTACGAGCAGTACTTC. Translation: CASQRLAGSYEQYF.